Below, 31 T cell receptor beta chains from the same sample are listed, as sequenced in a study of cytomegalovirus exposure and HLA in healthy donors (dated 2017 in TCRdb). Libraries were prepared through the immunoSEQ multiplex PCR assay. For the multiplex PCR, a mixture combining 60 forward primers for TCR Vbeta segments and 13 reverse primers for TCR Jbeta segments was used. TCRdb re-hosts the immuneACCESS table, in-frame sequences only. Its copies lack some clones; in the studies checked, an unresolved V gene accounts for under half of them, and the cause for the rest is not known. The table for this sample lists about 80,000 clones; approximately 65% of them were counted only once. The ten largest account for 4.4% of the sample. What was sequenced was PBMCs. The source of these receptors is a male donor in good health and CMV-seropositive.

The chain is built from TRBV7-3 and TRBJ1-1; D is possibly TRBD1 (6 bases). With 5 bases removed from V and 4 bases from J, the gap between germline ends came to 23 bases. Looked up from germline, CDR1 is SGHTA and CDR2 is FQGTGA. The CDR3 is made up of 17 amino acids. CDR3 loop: CASSRPTGSNRVTEAFF. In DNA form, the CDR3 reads TGTGCCAGCAGCAGACCGACAGGTTCTAATAGAGTCACTGAAGCTTTCTTT.

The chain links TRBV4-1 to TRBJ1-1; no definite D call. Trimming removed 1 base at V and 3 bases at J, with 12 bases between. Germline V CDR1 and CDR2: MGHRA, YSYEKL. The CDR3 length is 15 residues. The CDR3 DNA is TGCGCCAGCAGCCAAGGGTACAGCGGGGACACTGAAGCTTTCTTT. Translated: CASSQGYSGDTEAFF.

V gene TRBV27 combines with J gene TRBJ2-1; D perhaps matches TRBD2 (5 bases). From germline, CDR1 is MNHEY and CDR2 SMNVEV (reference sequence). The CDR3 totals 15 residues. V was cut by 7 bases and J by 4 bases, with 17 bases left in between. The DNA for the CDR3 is TGTGCCAGCACTTCCGGAGGCTCCAGATACAATGAGCAGTTCTTC. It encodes CASTSGGSRYNEQFF.

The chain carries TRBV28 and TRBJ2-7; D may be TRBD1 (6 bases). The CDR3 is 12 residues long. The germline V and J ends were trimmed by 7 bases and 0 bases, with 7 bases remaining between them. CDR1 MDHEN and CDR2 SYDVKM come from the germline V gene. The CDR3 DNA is TGTGCCAGCACAGGGGTCTCCTACGAGCAGTACTTC. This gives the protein CASTGVSYEQYF.

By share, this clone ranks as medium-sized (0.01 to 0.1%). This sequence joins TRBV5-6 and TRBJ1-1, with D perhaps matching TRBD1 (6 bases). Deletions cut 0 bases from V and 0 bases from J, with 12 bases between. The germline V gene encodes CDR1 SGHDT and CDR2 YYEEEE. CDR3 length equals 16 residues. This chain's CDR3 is CASSLAGRGMNTEAFF. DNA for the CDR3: TGTGCCAGCAGCTTGGCGGGCAGGGGTATGAACACTGAAGCTTTCTTT.

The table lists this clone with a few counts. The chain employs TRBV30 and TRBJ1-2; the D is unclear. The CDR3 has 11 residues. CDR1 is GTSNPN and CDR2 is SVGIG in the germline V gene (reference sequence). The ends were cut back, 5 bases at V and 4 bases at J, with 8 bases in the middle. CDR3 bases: TGTGCCTGGCTTTCAGTCTATGGCTACACCTTC. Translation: CAWLSVYGYTF.

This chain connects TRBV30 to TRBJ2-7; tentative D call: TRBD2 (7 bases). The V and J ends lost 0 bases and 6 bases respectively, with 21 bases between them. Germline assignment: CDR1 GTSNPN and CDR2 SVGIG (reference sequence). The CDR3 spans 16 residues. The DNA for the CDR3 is TGTGCCTGGAGTGTCGCAGGGAGAGGGGGGAGGGGCGAGCAGTACTTC. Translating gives CAWSVAGRGGRGEQYF.

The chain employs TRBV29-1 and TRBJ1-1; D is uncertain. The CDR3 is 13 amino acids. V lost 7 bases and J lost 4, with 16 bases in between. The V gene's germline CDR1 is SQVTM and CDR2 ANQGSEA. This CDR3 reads CSADAGPGTEAFF. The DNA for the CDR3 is TGCAGCGCCGATGCCGGCCCGGGCACTGAAGCTTTCTTT.

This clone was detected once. This chain's CDR3 is CASSFDEVGELFF. CDR3 bases: TGTGCCAGCAGCTTTGATGAGGTCGGGGAGCTGTTTTTT. This chain links TRBV5-6 with TRBJ2-2; no reliable D call. The V end lost 2 bases, the J end lost 7 bases, and 9 bases lay between the germline ends. Germline assignment: CDR1 SGHDT and CDR2 YYEEEE. CDR3 length: 13 residues.

In DNA form, the CDR3 reads TGTGCAAGCCGAGACAGCCCCGCTATAGATACGCAGTATTTT. Its translation: CASRDSPAIDTQYF. The chain employs TRBV19 and TRBJ2-3; tentatively, D is TRBD1 (5 bases). The CDR3 runs 14 residues. Germline V gene data show CDR1 as LNHDA and CDR2 as SQIVND (reference sequence).

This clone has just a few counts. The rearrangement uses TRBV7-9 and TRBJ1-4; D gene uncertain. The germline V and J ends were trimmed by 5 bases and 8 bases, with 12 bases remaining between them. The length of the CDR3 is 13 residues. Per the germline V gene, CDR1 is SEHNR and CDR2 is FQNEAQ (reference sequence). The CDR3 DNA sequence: TGTGCCAGCAGCCCCTCTATCGTAGAAAAACTGTTTTTT. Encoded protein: CASSPSIVEKLFF.

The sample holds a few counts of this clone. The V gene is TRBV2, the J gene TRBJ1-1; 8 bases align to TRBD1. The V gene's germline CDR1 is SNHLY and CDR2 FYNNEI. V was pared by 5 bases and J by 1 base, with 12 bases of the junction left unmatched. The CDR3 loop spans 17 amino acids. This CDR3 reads CASSPPGQVFGNTEAFF. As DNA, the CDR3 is TGTGCCAGCAGTCCACCGGGACAGGTGTTTGGGAACACTGAAGCTTTCTTT.

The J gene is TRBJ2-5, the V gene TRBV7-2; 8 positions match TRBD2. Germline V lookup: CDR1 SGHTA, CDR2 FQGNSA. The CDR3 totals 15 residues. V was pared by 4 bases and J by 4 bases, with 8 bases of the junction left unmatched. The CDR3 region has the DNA TGTGCCAGCAGCTCCCCCGTGAGCGGGAGAGAGACCCAGTACTTC. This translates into CASSSPVSGRETQYF.

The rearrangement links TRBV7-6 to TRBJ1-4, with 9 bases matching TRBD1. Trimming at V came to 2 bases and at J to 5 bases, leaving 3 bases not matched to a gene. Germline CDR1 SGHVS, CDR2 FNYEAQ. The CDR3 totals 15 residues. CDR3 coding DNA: TGTGCCAGCAGCTTAACGACAGGGGGGAATGAAAAACTGTTTTTT. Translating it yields CASSLTTGGNEKLFF.

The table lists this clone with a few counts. The CDR3 sequence: CVRSKVTYYGYTF. CDR3 in DNA: TGTGTCAGAAGCAAAGTAACATACTATGGCTACACCTTC. V and J are TRBV7-5 and TRBJ1-2; TRBD1 is the table's D call and was not checked against the DNA. TRBV7-5 is classified as a pseudogene. The CDR3 sequence is 13 residues long.

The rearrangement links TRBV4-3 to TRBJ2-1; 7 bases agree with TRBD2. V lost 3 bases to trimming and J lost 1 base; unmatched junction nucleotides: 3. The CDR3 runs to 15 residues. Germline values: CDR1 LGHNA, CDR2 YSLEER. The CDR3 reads CASSQGGSSYNEQFF. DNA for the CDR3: TGCGCCAGCAGCCAGGGCGGGAGTTCCTACAATGAGCAGTTCTTC.

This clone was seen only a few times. The CDR3 DNA is TGTGCCAGCAGGGGGACAGGGGGCTACGAGCAGTACTTC. Residues: CASRGTGGYEQYF. This rearrangement joins TRBV27 to TRBJ2-7; 11 positions agree with TRBD1. Per germline, CDR1 MNHEY and CDR2 SMNVEV (reference sequence). The CDR3 runs 13 residues. The V gene end was trimmed by 6 bases and the J gene end by 3 bases; junction bases not matched to a gene: 1.

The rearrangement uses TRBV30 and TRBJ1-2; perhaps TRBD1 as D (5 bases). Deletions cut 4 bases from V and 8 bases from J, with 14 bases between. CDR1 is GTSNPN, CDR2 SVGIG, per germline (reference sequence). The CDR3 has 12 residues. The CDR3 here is CAWTIGDFGYTF. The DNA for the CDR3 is TGTGCCTGGACCATCGGGGACTTCGGCTACACCTTC.

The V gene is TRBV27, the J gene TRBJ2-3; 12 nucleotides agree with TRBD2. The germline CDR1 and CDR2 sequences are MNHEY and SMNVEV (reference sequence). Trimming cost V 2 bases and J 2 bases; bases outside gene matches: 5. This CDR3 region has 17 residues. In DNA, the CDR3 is TGTGCCAGCAGTTTAGCCGCTAGCGGGGGGGCCACAGATACGCAGTATTTT. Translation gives CASSLAASGGATDTQYF.

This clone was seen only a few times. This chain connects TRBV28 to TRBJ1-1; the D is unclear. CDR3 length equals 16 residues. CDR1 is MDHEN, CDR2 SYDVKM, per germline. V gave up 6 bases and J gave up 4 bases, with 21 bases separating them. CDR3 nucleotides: TGTGCCAGCAGCCGCTTGCCGGGAGCACGCCTCACTGAAGCTTTCTTT. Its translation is CASSRLPGARLTEAFF.

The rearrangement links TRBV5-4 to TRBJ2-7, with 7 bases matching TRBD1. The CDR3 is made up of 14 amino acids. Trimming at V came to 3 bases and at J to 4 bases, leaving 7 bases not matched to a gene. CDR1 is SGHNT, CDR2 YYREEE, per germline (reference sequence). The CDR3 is CASSSSRDSYEQYF. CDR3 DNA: TGTGCCAGCAGCTCCTCTCGGGACAGTTACGAGCAGTACTTC.

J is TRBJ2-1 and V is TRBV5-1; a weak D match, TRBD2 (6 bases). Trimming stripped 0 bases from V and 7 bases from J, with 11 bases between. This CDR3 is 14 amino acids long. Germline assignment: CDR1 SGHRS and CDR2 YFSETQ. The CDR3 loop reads CASSLAGVINEQFF. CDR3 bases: TGCGCCAGCAGCTTGGCGGGAGTCATAAATGAGCAGTTCTTC.

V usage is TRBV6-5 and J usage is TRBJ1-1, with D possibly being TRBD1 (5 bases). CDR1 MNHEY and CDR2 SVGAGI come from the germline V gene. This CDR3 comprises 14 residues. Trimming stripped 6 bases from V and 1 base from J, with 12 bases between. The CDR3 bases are TGTGCCAGCAGGTCACAGGTCCCGAACACTGAAGCTTTCTTT. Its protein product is CASRSQVPNTEAFF.

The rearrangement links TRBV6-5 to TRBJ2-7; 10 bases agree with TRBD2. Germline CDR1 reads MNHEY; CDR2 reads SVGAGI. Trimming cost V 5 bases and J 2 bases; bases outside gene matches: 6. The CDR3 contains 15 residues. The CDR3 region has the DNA TGTGCCAGCAGTAAACAGGGGACTAGCGCCTACGAGCAGTACTTC. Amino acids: CASSKQGTSAYEQYF.

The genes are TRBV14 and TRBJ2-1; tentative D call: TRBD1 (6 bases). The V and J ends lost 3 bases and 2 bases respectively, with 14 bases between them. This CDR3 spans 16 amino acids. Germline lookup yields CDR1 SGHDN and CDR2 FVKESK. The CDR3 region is CASSHRAGVTYNEQFF. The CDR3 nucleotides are TGTGCCAGCAGCCACCGTGCAGGGGTAACCTACAATGAGCAGTTCTTC.

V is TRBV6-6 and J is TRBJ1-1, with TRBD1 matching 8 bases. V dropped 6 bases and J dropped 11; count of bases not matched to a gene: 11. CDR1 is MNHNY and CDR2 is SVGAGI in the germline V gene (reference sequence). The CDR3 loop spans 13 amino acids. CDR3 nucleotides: TGTGCCAGCAGCCCCCCGGGACAGGTTCGGGCTTTCTTT. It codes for CASSPPGQVRAFF.

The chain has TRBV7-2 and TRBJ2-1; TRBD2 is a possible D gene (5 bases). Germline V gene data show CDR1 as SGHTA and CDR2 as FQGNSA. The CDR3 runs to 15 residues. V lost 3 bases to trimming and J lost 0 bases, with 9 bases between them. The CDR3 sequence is CASSFTRSSYNEQFF. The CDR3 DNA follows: TGTGCCAGCAGCTTCACTAGGAGCTCCTACAATGAGCAGTTCTTC.

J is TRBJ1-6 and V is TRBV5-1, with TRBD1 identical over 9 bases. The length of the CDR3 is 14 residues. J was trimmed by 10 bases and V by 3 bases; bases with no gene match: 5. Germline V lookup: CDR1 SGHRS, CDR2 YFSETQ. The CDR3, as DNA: TGCGCCAGCAGCTCGGGACAGGGAGGCTCACCCCTCCACTTT. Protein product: CASSSGQGGSPLHF. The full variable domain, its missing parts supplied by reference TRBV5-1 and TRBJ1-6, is KAGVTQTPRYLIKTRGQQVTLSCSPISGHRSVSWYQQTPGQGLQFLFEYFSETQRNKGNFPGRFSGRQFSNSRSEMNVSTLELGDSALYLCASSSGQGGSPLHFGNGTRLTVT.

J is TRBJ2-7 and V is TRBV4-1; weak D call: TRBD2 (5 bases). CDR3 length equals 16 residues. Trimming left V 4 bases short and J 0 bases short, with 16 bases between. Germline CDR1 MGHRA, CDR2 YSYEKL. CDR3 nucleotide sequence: TGCGCCAGCAGCCCACTGACCCGCCGGGGCTCCTACGAGCAGTACTTC. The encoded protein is CASSPLTRRGSYEQYF.

This CDR3 reads CASREQGNYEQYF. The CDR3 coding sequence is TGCGCCAGCAGGGAACAGGGAAACTACGAGCAGTACTTC. The rearrangement links TRBV5-1 to TRBJ2-7; possible D gene TRBD1, 6 bases. Trimming pared 5 bases from V and 3 bases from J, leaving 12 bases between. Germline CDR1 reads SGHRS; CDR2 reads YFSETQ. The CDR3 sequence is 13 residues long.

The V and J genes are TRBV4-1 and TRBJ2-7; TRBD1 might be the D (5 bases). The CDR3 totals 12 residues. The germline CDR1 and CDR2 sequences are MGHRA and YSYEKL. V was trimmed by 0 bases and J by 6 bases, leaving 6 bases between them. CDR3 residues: CASSQEGREQYF. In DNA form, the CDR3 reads TGCGCCAGCAGCCAAGAGGGGCGCGAGCAGTACTTC.